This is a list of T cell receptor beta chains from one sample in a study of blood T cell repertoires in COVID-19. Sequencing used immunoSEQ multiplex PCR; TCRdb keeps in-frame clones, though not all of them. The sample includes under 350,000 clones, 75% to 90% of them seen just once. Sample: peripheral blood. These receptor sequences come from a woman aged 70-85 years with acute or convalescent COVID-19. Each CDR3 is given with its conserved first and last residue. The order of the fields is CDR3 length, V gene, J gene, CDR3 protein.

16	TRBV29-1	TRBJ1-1	CSVVTNPIKMNTEAFF
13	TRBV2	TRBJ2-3	CASGQGGTDTQYF
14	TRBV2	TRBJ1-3	CASGVGGAGNTIYF
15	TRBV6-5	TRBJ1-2	CASSHTPGQGNGYTF
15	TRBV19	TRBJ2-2	CASRRDRLNTGELFF
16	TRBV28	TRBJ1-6	CASSILTGGKNSPLHF
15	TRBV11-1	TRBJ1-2	CASSSFDRGGYGYTF
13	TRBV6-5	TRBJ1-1	CASSRPSGHEAFF
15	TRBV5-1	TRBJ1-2	CASSLAAGQNYGYTF
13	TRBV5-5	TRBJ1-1	CATSTGLGTEAFF
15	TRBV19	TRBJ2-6	CASSMGGSGANVLTF
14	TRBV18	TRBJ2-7	CASSRMTGGDEQYF
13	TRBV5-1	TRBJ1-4	CASSLGQNEKLFF
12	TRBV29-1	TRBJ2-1	CSVMVVDFEQFF
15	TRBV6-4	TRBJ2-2	CASSEVARNTGELFF
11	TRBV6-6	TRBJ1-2	CASSPGNGYTF
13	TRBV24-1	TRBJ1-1	CATSAVDGLRAFF
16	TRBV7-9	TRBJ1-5	CASSLGYGTGDQPQHF
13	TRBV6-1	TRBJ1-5	CASSESRSQPQHF
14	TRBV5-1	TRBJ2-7	CASSLETSGYEQYF
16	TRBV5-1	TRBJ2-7	CASSLGPGQGSYEQYF
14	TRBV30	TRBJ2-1	CAWRTGTSYNEQFF
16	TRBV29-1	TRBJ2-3	CSVVSGGPLSTDTQYF
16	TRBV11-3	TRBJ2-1	CASSLRAGATIHEQFF
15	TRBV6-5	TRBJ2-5	CASRILAGSKETQYF
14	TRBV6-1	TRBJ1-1	CASSQTRGGLEAFF
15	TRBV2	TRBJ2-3	CASSQLAGGQGTQYF
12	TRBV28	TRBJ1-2	CASSLGSYGYTF
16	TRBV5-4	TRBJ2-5	CASSVSSGEIQETQYF
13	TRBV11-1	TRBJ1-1	CASSLTWGREAFF
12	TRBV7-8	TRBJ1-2	CASSLLQGGYTF
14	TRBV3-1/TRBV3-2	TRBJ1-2	CASSPQGGNYGYTF
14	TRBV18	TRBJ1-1	CASSPTGVGTEAFF
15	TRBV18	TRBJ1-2	CASSPPAGGDYGYTF
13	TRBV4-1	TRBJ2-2	CASSQDGAGELFF
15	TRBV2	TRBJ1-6	CASSATGRGYSPLHF